This T cell receptor (beta chain) emerged from a study of T-cell memory formation after mild COVID-19. Study-wide results and limits: Pre-infection memory showed some responding clones, and this suggested that cross-reactive memory joined.

With constant-segment primers, 5'RACE yielded cDNA libraries of TCR alpha and TCR beta that carried sample barcodes and UMIs. From the 5' RACE reads, TCRdb called clonotypes with MiXCR, one entry per CDR3 protein. The table records about 140,000 distinct CDR3 sequences, around 15% of them present only once. This clonotype showed up many times. Its antigen remains unidentified. The CDR3 is 15 amino acids. Germline V gene data show CDR1 as SEHNR and CDR2 as FQNEAQ (reference sequence). V lost 1 base to trimming and J lost 4 bases; unmatched junction nucleotides: 6. Sequencing used PBMCs or a T cell subset sorted from them (not recorded which). The chain combines TRBV7-9 with TRBJ1-2, with TRBD1 matching over 7 bases. The clonotype comes from an adult woman who had mild COVID-19 (a few samples of this study predate the infection). Cell type and time point are not known. CDR3 residues: CASSLVGTDRYGYTF. The CDR3 DNA follows: TGTGCCAGCAGCTTAGTCGGGACAGACCGCTATGGCTACACCTTC.